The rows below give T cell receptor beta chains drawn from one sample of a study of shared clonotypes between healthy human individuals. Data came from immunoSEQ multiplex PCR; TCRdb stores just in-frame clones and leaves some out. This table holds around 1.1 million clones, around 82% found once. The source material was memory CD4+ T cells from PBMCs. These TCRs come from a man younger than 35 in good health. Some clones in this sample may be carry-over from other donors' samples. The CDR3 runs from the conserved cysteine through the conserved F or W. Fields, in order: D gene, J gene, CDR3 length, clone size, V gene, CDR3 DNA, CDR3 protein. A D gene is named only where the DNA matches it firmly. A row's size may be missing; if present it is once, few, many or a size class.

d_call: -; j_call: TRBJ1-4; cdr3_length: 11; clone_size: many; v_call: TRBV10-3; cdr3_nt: TGTGCCATCAGTGATTTCGAAAAACTGTTTTTT; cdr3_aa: CAISDFEKLFF
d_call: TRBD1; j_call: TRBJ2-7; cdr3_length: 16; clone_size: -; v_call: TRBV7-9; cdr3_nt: TGTGCCAGCAGCTTAGATCGGACAGGGGAAACCGACGAGCAGTACTTC; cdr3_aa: CASSLDRTGETDEQYF
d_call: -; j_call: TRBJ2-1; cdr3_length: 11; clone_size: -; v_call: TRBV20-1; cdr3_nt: TGCAGTGCGGTGGTATACAATGAGCAGTTCTTC; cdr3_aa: CSAVVYNEQFF
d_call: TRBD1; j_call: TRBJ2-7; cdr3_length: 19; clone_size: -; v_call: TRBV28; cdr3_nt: TGTGCCAGCAGTTTACCCGGGACAGGGGGCTACGGAACCCCCTACGAGCAGCACTTC; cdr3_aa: CASSLPGTGGYGTPYEQHF
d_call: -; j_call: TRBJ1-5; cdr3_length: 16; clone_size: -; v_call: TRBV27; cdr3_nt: TGTGCCAGCAGTCCCTGGTCGCACAAGGGCAATCAGCCCCAGCATTTT; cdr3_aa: CASSPWSHKGNQPQHF
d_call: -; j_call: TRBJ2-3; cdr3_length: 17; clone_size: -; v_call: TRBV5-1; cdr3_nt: TGCGCCAGCAGCTTGGACGTGGTGGGTGGGGTAACAGATACGCAGTATTTT; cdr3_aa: CASSLDVVGGVTDTQYF
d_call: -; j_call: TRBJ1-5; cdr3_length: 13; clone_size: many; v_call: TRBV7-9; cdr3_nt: TGTGCCAGCAGCTTAAGAGATGATCAGCCCCAGCATTTT; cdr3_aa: CASSLRDDQPQHF
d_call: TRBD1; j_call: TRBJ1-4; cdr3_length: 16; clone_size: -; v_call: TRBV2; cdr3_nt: TGTGCCAGCAGTGAAGCTACAGGGGGGCCGGATGAAAAACTGTTTTTT; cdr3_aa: CASSEATGGPDEKLFF
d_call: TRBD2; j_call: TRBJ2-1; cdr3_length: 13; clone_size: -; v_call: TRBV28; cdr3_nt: TGTGCCAGCAGTTTGGGACTACGCAATGAGCAGTTCTTC; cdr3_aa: CASSLGLRNEQFF
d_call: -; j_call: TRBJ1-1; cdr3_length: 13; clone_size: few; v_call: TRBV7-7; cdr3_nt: TGTGCCAGCAGCGTAGGGAGAGACACTGAAGCTTTCTTT; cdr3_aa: CASSVGRDTEAFF
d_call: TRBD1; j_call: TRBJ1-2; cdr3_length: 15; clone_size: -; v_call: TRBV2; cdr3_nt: TGTGCCAGCTGGACAGGGGGCCTCCCCAACTATGGCTACACCTTC; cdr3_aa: CASWTGGLPNYGYTF
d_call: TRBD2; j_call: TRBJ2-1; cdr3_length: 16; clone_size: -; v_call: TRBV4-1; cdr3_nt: TGCGCCAGCAGCCAAGAGGGGCTAGCGGGAGTTAATGAGCAGTTCTTC; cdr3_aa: CASSQEGLAGVNEQFF
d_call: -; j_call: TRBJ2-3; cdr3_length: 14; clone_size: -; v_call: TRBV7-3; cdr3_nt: TGTGCCAGCAGCTTAACGGGATCCACAGATACGCAGTATTTT; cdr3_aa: CASSLTGSTDTQYF
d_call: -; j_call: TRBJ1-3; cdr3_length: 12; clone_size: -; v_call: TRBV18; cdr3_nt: TGTGCCAGCTCACCAATGAGAAACACCATATATTTT; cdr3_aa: CASSPMRNTIYF
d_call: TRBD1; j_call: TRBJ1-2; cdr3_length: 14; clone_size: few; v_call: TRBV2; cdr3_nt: TGTGCCAGCAGTGAATCCGACAGGGGATTCGGCTACACCTTC; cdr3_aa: CASSESDRGFGYTF
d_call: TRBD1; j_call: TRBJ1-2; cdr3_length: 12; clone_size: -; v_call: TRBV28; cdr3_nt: TGTGCCGCAGACCAGGGGGCGAATGGCTACACCTTC; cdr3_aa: CAADQGANGYTF
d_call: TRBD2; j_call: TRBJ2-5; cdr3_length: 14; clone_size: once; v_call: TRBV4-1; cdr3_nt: TGCGCCAGCAGCCAAGATCGGGGGGGGGAGACCCAGTACTTC; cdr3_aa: CASSQDRGGETQYF
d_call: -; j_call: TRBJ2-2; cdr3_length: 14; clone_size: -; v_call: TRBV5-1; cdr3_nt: TGCGCCAGCAGCTTGGATGGTTGGACCGGGGAGCTGTTTTTT; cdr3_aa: CASSLDGWTGELFF
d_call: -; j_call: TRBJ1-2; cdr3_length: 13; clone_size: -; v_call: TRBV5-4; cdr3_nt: TGTGCCAGCCGAGTGGGGAGACACGATGGCTACACCTTC; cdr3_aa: CASRVGRHDGYTF
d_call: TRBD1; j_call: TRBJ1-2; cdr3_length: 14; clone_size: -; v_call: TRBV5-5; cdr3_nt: TGTGCCAGCAGCTTGAAACAGGGGAACTATGGCTACACCTTC; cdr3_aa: CASSLKQGNYGYTF
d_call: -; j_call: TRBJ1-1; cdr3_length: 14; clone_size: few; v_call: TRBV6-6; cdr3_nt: TGTGCCAGCAGCGGGGTTTACTCGGACACTGAAGCTTTCTTT; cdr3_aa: CASSGVYSDTEAFF
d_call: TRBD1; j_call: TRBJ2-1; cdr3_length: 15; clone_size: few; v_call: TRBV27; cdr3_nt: TGTGCCAGCAGCCTAGCGGGACAGGGGGGTTATGAGCAGTTCTTC; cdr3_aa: CASSLAGQGGYEQFF
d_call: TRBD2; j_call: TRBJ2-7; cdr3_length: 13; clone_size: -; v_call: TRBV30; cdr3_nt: TGTGCCTGGAGCCCGGGACTAGCGGACGAGCAGTACTTC; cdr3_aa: CAWSPGLADEQYF
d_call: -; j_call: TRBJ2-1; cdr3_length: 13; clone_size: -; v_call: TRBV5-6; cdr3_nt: TGTGCCAGCAGCTTGTTGGGGCGGGATGAGCAGTTCTTC; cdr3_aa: CASSLLGRDEQFF
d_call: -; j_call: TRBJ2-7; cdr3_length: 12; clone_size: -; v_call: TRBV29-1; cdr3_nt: TGCAGCGTTGGGGACGGCAACTACGAGCAGTACTTC; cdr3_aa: CSVGDGNYEQYF
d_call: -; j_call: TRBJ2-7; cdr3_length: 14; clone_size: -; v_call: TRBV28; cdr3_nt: TGTGCCAGCACCCAAGGGGGATCCTCCTACGAGCAGTACTTC; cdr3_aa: CASTQGGSSYEQYF